This TCR beta chain emerged from a study of blood T cells in healthy people across ages. Study observations and caveats: One million T cells yielded diversity estimates that were considered underestimates. Naive T cell percentage strongly correlated with TCR beta diversity. When set beside aged donors, long-lived donors presented more naive CD4+ cells and higher diversity.

Points on this clonotype: Its antigen is currently unknown.

Together with a sample-barcoded 5' primer, a J-beta primer mix was included in a second PCR lasting about 7 to 12 cycles. Individual samples furnished no less than 3 million CDR3-containing paired-end reads apiece. Using its own MiXCR run on the 5' RACE reads, TCRdb lists one record per CDR3 protein. The data contain some 1.4 million distinct CDR3 sequences, 42% of them seen just once; the ten biggest clones take up approximately 7.9%. The length of the CDR3 is 19 residues. J was trimmed by 6 bases and V by 2 bases; bases with no gene match: 18. CDR1 MNHEY and CDR2 SVGEGT come from the germline V gene.

Specimen: blood. The rearrangement uses TRBV6-2 or TRBV6-3 and TRBJ1-4, with 7 bases identical to TRBD1. The receptor comes from a woman under 30 in good health. The CDR3, as DNA: TGTGCCAGCAGTTACCCCGGGACAGTTTCTCCCCAGTCGTATGAAAAACTGTTTTTT. Its translation: CASSYPGTVSPQSYEKLFF.